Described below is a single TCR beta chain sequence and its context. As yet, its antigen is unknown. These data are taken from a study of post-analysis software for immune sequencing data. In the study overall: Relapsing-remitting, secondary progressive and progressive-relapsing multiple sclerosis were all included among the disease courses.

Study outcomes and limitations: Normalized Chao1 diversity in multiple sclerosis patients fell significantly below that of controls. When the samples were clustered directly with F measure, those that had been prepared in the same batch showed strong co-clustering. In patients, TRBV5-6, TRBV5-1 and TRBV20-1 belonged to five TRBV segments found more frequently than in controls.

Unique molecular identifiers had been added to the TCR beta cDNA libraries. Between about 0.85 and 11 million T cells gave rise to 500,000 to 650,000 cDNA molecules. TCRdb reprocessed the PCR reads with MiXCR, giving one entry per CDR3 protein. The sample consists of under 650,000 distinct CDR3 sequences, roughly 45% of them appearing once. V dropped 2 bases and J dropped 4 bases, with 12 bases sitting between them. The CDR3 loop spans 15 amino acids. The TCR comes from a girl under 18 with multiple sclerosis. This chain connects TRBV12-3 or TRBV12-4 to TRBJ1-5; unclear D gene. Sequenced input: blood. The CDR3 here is CASSLIGVGNQPQHF. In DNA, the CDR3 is TGTGCCAGCAGTTTAATTGGGGTGGGGAATCAGCCCCAGCATTTT.